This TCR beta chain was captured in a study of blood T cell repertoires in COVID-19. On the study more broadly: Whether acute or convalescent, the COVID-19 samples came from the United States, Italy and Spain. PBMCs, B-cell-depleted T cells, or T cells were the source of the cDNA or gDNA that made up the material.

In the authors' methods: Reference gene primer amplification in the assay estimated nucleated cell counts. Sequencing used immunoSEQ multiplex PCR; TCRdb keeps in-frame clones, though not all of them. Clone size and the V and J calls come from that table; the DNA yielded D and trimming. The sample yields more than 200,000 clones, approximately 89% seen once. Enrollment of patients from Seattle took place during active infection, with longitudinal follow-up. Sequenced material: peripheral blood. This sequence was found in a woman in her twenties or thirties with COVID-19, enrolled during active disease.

This chain's CDR3 is CASSKDFSKPVQETQYF. CDR3 nucleotide sequence: TGTGCCAGCAGCAAAGATTTTTCTAAACCGGTGCAAGAGACCCAGTACTTC. J is TRBJ2-5 and V is TRBV21-1; whether TRBD2, the table's D call, matches the DNA was not checked. TRBV21-1 is a documented pseudogene. The CDR3 has 17 residues.